Listed here are 22 T cell receptor beta chains from one sample, sequenced in a study of cytomegalovirus exposure and HLA in healthy donors. The PCR used 60 Vbeta and 13 Jbeta primers. The assay was immunoSEQ multiplex PCR, and TCRdb's table has in-frame clones only and misses some. This table holds roughly 200,000 clones, roughly four fifths found once. The specimen sequenced was PBMCs. The receptors originated from a man aged 25-45 years in good health and CMV-seronegative.

The chain combines TRBV5-1 with TRBJ2-1; D might be TRBD2 (5 bases). V lost 4 bases, J lost 4 bases, and 15 bases lay in between. Germline loops: CDR1 SGHRS, CDR2 YFSETQ. The CDR3 consists of 15 residues. The CDR3 coding sequence is TGCGCCAGCAGCAGTGTCGCGGGCCCATACAATGAGCAGTTCTTC. It translates to CASSSVAGPYNEQFF.

The CDR3 DNA reads TGCGCCAGCAGCCTAGAGGGGAACACTGAAGCTTTCTTT. The encoded protein is CASSLEGNTEAFF. The V gene is TRBV10-2, the J gene TRBJ1-1; D gene ambiguous. The CDR3 is 13 residues long. The germline CDR1 and CDR2 sequences are WSHSY and SAAADI. Deletions cut 6 bases from V and 1 base from J, with 9 bases between.

This sequence joins TRBV28 and TRBJ1-5; 7 positions match TRBD1. Germline V gene sequence: CDR1 MDHEN, CDR2 SYDVKM. There are 14 residues in the CDR3. V lost 5 bases and J lost 7; bases outside the gene matches: 8. The CDR3: CASSIDRAGQPQHF. The DNA of the CDR3 is TGTGCCAGCAGTATCGACAGGGCCGGGCAGCCCCAGCATTTT. Based on the CDR3 plus reference TRBV28 and TRBJ1-5, the full variable domain is DVKVTQSSRYLVKRTGEKVFLECVQDMDHENMFWYRQDPGLGLRLIYFSYDVKMKEKGDIPEGYSVSREKKERFSLILESASTNQTSMYLCASSIDRAGQPQHFGDGTRLSIL.

The genes are TRBV2 and TRBJ2-5; D is undetermined. Germline V gene data show CDR1 as SNHLY and CDR2 as FYNNEI. Trimming pared 6 bases from V and 3 bases from J, leaving 5 bases between. The CDR3 is made up of 11 amino acids. The CDR3 sequence is CASRAEETQYF. The CDR3 region has the DNA TGTGCCAGCAGGGCGGAAGAGACCCAGTACTTC.

The chain joins TRBV4-1 to TRBJ2-6; weak D call: TRBD2 (6 bases). V was cut by 6 bases and J by 4 bases, with 13 bases left in between. The germline gives CDR1 MGHRA, CDR2 YSYEKL. This CDR3 has 15 amino acids. The CDR3 sequence is CASRQLAGGANVLTF. DNA for the CDR3: TGCGCCAGCAGACAACTAGCAGGAGGGGCCAACGTCCTGACTTTC.

The J gene is TRBJ2-7, the V gene TRBV6-5; possibly TRBD1 for D (6 bases). The length of the CDR3 is 12 residues. Germline CDR1 reads MNHEY; CDR2 reads SVGAGI. V was shortened by 5 bases and J by 6 bases, with 11 bases between the two germline ends. The CDR3 region is CASSHQGTEQYF. DNA for the CDR3: TGTGCCAGCAGTCACCAGGGGACCGAGCAGTACTTC.

This clone was recorded only once. V gene TRBV6-6 combines with J gene TRBJ1-6; perhaps TRBD1 as D (6 bases). Per germline, CDR1 MNHNY and CDR2 SVGAGI (reference sequence). Deletions cut 4 bases from V and 7 bases from J, with 11 bases between. The CDR3 covers 14 residues. CDR3 DNA sequence: TGTGCCAGCAGTTTGGACAGTAAAAATTCACCCCTCCACTTT. As protein: CASSLDSKNSPLHF.

The gene calls are TRBV5-1 and TRBJ2-1; 12 bases match TRBD2. V was clipped by 3 bases and J by 6 bases; unmatched bases: 19. The CDR3 has 20 amino acids. Per germline, CDR1 SGHRS and CDR2 YFSETQ. This CDR3 reads CASSSLQGAASGRAINEQFF. As DNA, the CDR3 is TGCGCCAGCAGCTCACTACAGGGGGCGGCTAGCGGGAGGGCAATCAATGAGCAGTTCTTC.

The chain has TRBV4-1 and TRBJ2-7; tentative D call: TRBD2 (6 bases). This CDR3 has 17 residues. The ends were cut back, 0 bases at V and 0 bases at J, with 15 bases in the middle. The V gene's germline CDR1 is MGHRA and CDR2 YSYEKL. CDR3 sequence: CASSQEGPLAGSYEQYF. DNA for the CDR3: TGCGCCAGCAGCCAAGAAGGGCCACTAGCCGGCTCCTACGAGCAGTACTTC.

CDR3 loop: CASSQVLAGGLSGANVLTF. CDR3 nucleotides: TGTGCCAGCAGCCAAGTCCTAGCGGGAGGCTTGTCTGGGGCCAACGTCCTGACTTTC. The gene calls are TRBV4-2 and TRBJ2-6; 11 nucleotides align to TRBD2. Germline loops: CDR1 LGHNA, CDR2 YNFKEQ. The CDR3 has 19 amino acids. The junction had 6 bases not matched to a gene; V was cut back by 1 base and J by 1 base.

This chain links TRBV27 with TRBJ2-6; a possible D gene is TRBD1 (6 bases). The CDR3 consists of 15 residues. CDR1 and CDR2 from the germline V gene are MNHEY and SMNVEV (reference sequence). V was pared by 3 bases and J by 3 bases, with 9 bases between. The CDR3 bases are TGTGCCAGCAGTTTTAGGGGGTTTGGGGCCAACGTCCTGACTTTC. As protein: CASSFRGFGANVLTF.

V is TRBV11-2 and J is TRBJ1-1, with a weak D call TRBD1 (6 bases). The CDR3 is 14 amino acids. The V end lost 4 bases, the J end lost 1 base, and 10 bases lay between the germline ends. Germline V gene lookup returns CDR1 SGHAT and CDR2 FQNNGV. CDR3 DNA: TGTGCCAGCAGCTACATGACAGGGAACACTGAAGCTTTCTTT. Translation gives CASSYMTGNTEAFF.

This chain joins TRBV27 and TRBJ2-7; tentatively, D is TRBD2 (6 bases). V was clipped by 5 bases and J by 5 bases, with 13 bases between them. Germline V CDR1 and CDR2: MNHEY, SMNVEV (reference sequence). There are 13 residues in the CDR3. The CDR3 DNA reads TGTGCCAGCAGTAGGTCCCTAGCGAACGAGCAGTACTTC. Protein product: CASSRSLANEQYF.

The V and J genes are TRBV10-1 and TRBJ2-2; 10 bases line up with TRBD1. The length of the CDR3 is 14 residues. Germline trimming cut 7 bases from V and 3 bases from J; bases unmatched to any gene: 2. Germline CDR1 reads WNHNN; CDR2 reads SYGVQD (reference sequence). In DNA form, the CDR3 reads TGCGCCAGCACCGGGACAGGGGACACCGGGGAGCTGTTTTTT. It translates to CASTGTGDTGELFF.

J is TRBJ2-7 and V is TRBV5-1; perhaps TRBD2 as D (5 bases). The V end lost 0 bases, the J end lost 2 bases, and 9 bases lay between the germline ends. There are 14 residues in the CDR3. Per the germline V gene, CDR1 is SGHRS and CDR2 is YFSETQ. The CDR3 loop reads CASSLAREAYEQYF. CDR3 bases: TGCGCCAGCAGCTTGGCGAGGGAAGCCTACGAGCAGTACTTC.

This clone was detected many times. This sequence joins TRBV6-1 and TRBJ1-6; D is uncertain. CDR1 is MNHNS, CDR2 SASEGT, per germline. CDR3 length equals 12 residues. Between the trimmed V and J ends, which lost 2 bases and 10 bases, there was a span of 6 bases. Written as DNA, the CDR3 is TGTGCCAGCAGTGAACTAAGCTCACCCCTCCACTTT. Translated, it gives CASSELSSPLHF.

This clone was detected a few times. The chain joins TRBV7-9 to TRBJ2-2, with TRBD2 identical over 8 bases. V dropped 4 bases and J dropped 2; count of bases not matched to a gene: 6. There are 16 residues in the CDR3. Germline CDR1 and CDR2: SEHNR and FQNEAQ (reference sequence). CDR3 DNA: TGTGCCAGCAGCTCGTTAGCGGGACCTAACACCGGGGAGCTGTTTTTT. It is translated as CASSSLAGPNTGELFF.

Notes on this clone: Other DNA sequences in this specimen translate into the identical CDR3. The rearrangement joins TRBV5-1 to TRBJ1-4, with D unresolved. Germline lookup yields CDR1 SGHRS and CDR2 YFSETQ. The CDR3 consists of 14 residues. V lost 0 bases, J lost 3 bases, and 6 bases lay in between. Here the CDR3 reads CASSLGGPNEKLFF. As DNA, the CDR3 is TGCGCCAGCAGCTTGGGAGGGCCTAATGAAAAACTGTTTTTT.

This chain uses TRBV11-2 with TRBJ1-5, with D unresolved. Trimming left V 5 bases short and J 2 bases short, with 16 bases between. CDR3 length: 16 amino acids. Germline CDR1 and CDR2: SGHAT and FQNNGV. CDR3 nucleotides: TGTGCCAGCAGCCCGGAACTGGGCGCCGGCAATCAGCCCCAGCATTTT. Protein sequence: CASSPELGAGNQPQHF.

A remark on this clone: The same CDR3 arises from other DNA sequences in this sample as well. The chain combines TRBV5-6 with TRBJ1-6, with a possible D match to TRBD1 (6 bases). The CDR3 is 15 amino acids. V lost 1 base and J 4 bases, leaving 9 bases between the germline ends. Per the germline V gene, CDR1 is SGHDT and CDR2 is YYEEEE. As DNA, the CDR3 is TGTGCCAGCAGCTTGAACAGGGTTTATAATTCACCCCTCCACTTT. This gives the protein CASSLNRVYNSPLHF.

The chain carries TRBV7-9 and TRBJ2-1, with 8 bases lining up with TRBD2. This CDR3 is built from 17 residues. Germline CDR1 SEHNR, CDR2 FQNEAQ (reference sequence). V shed 4 bases, J shed 9 bases, and the junction held 17 bases outside the gene matches. The DNA of the CDR3 is TGTGCCAGCAGCTCCGCTGCCAGGAGCGGGAGCGGGGTTGAGCAGTTCTTC. Translated: CASSSAARSGSGVEQFF.

The V gene is TRBV5-1, the J gene TRBJ1-3, with 8 bases fitting TRBD1. In germline, CDR1 is SGHRS, CDR2 YFSETQ. There are 17 residues in the CDR3. The J segment lost 0 bases and the V segment lost 1 base, leaving 6 bases of the junction unmatched. The CDR3: CASSLPGQGLSGNTIYF. CDR3 DNA sequence: TGCGCCAGCAGCTTGCCCGGACAGGGACTCTCTGGAAACACCATATATTTT.